These T cell receptor beta chains were read from a single sample in a study of T cells in localized non-small cell lung cancer. The assay was immunoSEQ multiplex PCR, and TCRdb's table has in-frame clones only and misses some. The sample carries around 91,000 clones, 80% to 90% recorded once. This material consisted of peripheral blood, taken before any cancer treatment. The receptors were gathered from a man aged 40-75 years with stage I squamous cell lung carcinoma. Both conserved end residues are part of each CDR3. A D gene is named only where the DNA matches it firmly. Clone size is shown for a subset of rows, as once, few, many or a class of expanded clone.

DNA | CDR3 | J | D | size | V
TGTGCCAGCTCACCGGTACAGGGGGCTTCAGGAGAGACCCAGTACTTC | CASSPVQGASGETQYF | TRBJ2-5 | TRBD1 | . | TRBV18
TGTGCCAGCAGTTACTCGGGACAAAGGAACACTGAAGCTTTCTTT | CASSYSGQRNTEAFF | TRBJ1-1 | . | . | TRBV6-5
TGTGCCAGCAGCGGAAGCTCTGGAAACACCATATATTTT | CASSGSSGNTIYF | TRBJ1-3 | . | few | TRBV7-2
TGTGCCAGCAGCCCTCAAGGGACTAGCGGGCGGACAGCACACGAGCAGTTCTTC | CASSPQGTSGRTAHEQFF | TRBJ2-1 | TRBD2 | once | TRBV7-6
TGTGCCAGCAGCGTAGCTCAGTTCACTGAAGCTTTCTTT | CASSVAQFTEAFF | TRBJ1-1 | . | . | TRBV9
TGTGCCAGCAGCTTGAAAGGAAGCAATTCACCCCTCCACTTT | CASSLKGSNSPLHF | TRBJ1-6 | . | . | TRBV5-4
TGTGCCAGCAGTTTATTGGGGGCTGGGGCCAACGTCCTGACTTTC | CASSLLGAGANVLTF | TRBJ2-6 | . | . | TRBV27
TGTGCCAGCAGTTACGAAGGGTACACTGAAGCTTTCTTT | CASSYEGYTEAFF | TRBJ1-1 | . | . | TRBV6-5
TGCAGCGTTGAGGCCGGGACACTAGAAGCTTTCTTT | CSVEAGTLEAFF | TRBJ1-1 | . | . | TRBV29-1
TGTGCCAGCAGCGTAGGGACCCTTAATCAGCCCCAGCATTTT | CASSVGTLNQPQHF | TRBJ1-5 | . | . | TRBV9
TGTGCCAGCAGTTTTAGGGGTTTGAACACTGAAGCTTTCTTT | CASSFRGLNTEAFF | TRBJ1-1 | . | . | TRBV6-1
TGTGCCAGCAGCCAAGGGCTATGGGGGAGCTCCTACAATGAGCAGTTCTTC | CASSQGLWGSSYNEQFF | TRBJ2-1 | . | . | TRBV4-2
TGCGCCAGCAGCCCCAACAAAGGGGGGACAGGGATTCGTCGGACCCAGTACTTC | CASSPNKGGTGIRRTQYF | TRBJ2-5 | TRBD1 | . | TRBV4-1
TGCGCCAGCAGCTTGCTCGGGGCTGAAGCTTTCTTT | CASSLLGAEAFF | TRBJ1-1 | . | . | TRBV5-1
TGTGCCAGCTCACCGCGGGACAGGGGATCACCCCTCCACTTT | CASSPRDRGSPLHF | TRBJ1-6 | TRBD1 | . | TRBV18
TGTGCCAGCAGCAAGACAGGGCCGGAGACCCAGTACTTC | CASSKTGPETQYF | TRBJ2-5 | TRBD1 | . | TRBV7-6
TGTGCCAGTTGTGCCCGGCTCCAAGAGACCCAGTACTTC | CASCARLQETQYF | TRBJ2-5 | . | . | TRBV18
TGCGCCAGCAGCTTGGTATCGAACACTGAAGCTTTCTTT | CASSLVSNTEAFF | TRBJ1-1 | . | . | TRBV5-1
TGTGCCAGCAGTTCTATGGACAATAGCAATCAGCCCCAGCATTTT | CASSSMDNSNQPQHF | TRBJ1-5 | . | . | TRBV27
TGTGCCAGCAGCCCGGGCTCCAAGTCTCGTGGCTACACCTTC | CASSPGSKSRGYTF | TRBJ1-2 | . | . | TRBV6-1
TGTGCCAGCAGTTTAGGCGCGCCCGGGGAGCTGTTTTTT | CASSLGAPGELFF | TRBJ2-2 | . | . | TRBV28
TGTGCCAGCAGCCTAACCGGGACTGCTAATGAAAAACTGTTTTTT | CASSLTGTANEKLFF | TRBJ1-4 | . | . | TRBV7-2
TGTGCCAGCAGCTTGGCCGCCAGACAGCCCCAGCATTTT | CASSLAARQPQHF | TRBJ1-5 | . | . | TRBV5-8
TGTGCCAGTACCTCCCAAGGGAGAGGGGGGAGCGAGCAGTACTTC | CASTSQGRGGSEQYF | TRBJ2-7 | . | . | TRBV19
TGCGCCAGCAGCCCCTCCGAAGTCCGGAGACACTATGGCTACACCTTC | CASSPSEVRRHYGYTF | TRBJ1-2 | . | . | TRBV4-1